A single sample is the source of the 21 T cell receptor beta chains below, sequenced in a study of cytomegalovirus exposure and HLA in healthy donors. 13 Jbeta primers and 60 Vbeta primers were used for the PCR. Produced via immunoSEQ multiplex PCR; TCRdb's table is partial and in-frame only. Of about 140,000 clones listed, around four fifths are singletons. The source material was PBMCs. Source of these receptors: a young man in good health and CMV-seronegative.

This rearrangement joins TRBV5-1 to TRBJ1-1, with 9 nucleotides matching TRBD1. The CDR3 runs to 14 residues. V gave up 4 bases and J gave up 4 bases; unmatched junction bases: 5. The germline V gene encodes CDR1 SGHRS and CDR2 YFSETQ. The DNA for the CDR3 is TGCGCCAGCAGCACCGGGACAGGGTCCACTGAAGCTTTCTTT. Translation gives CASSTGTGSTEAFF. The whole variable domain, filled in from reference TRBV5-1 and TRBJ1-1, reads KAGVTQTPRYLIKTRGQQVTLSCSPISGHRSVSWYQQTPGQGLQFLFEYFSETQRNKGNFPGRFSGRQFSNSRSEMNVSTLELGDSALYLCASSTGTGSTEAFFGQGTRLTVV.

The gene calls are TRBV4-2 and TRBJ2-2; 13 positions match TRBD2. The CDR3 loop spans 16 amino acids. Germline V gene lookup returns CDR1 LGHNA and CDR2 YNFKEQ. The trim removed 4 bases at V and 7 bases at J, leaving 6 bases unmatched. The CDR3 region is CASSRGLAGRDGELFF. The CDR3 bases are TGTGCCAGCAGCCGGGGACTAGCGGGAAGGGACGGGGAGCTGTTTTTT.

V usage is TRBV5-1 and J usage is TRBJ2-5, with TRBD1 matching over 9 bases. V shed 0 bases and J 7 bases; nucleotides not matched to a gene: 4. The CDR3 loop spans 14 amino acids. In germline, CDR1 is SGHRS, CDR2 YFSETQ. The CDR3: CASSLAGTGRTQYF. CDR3 DNA: TGCGCCAGCAGCTTGGCTGGGACAGGGAGGACCCAGTACTTC.

The sample holds a few counts of this clone. This chain connects TRBV4-1 to TRBJ1-6, with 8 bases aligning to TRBD1. The CDR3 spans 15 residues. Per the germline V gene, CDR1 is MGHRA and CDR2 is YSYEKL. The V gene end was trimmed by 4 bases and the J gene end by 7 bases; junction bases not matched to a gene: 6. This CDR3 reads CASSPTTGGNSPLHF. The CDR3 DNA is TGCGCCAGCAGCCCGACTACAGGGGGAAATTCACCCCTCCACTTT.

The genes are TRBV18 and TRBJ2-2; maybe TRBD2 (7 bases). Trimming stripped 3 bases from V and 2 bases from J, with 16 bases between. CDR1 KGHSH and CDR2 LQKENI come from the germline V gene. This CDR3 region has 17 residues. In nucleotides, the CDR3 is TGTGCCAGCTCACCGACGGGGGGCTTTTTAAACACCGGGGAGCTGTTTTTT. It is translated as CASSPTGGFLNTGELFF.

V gene TRBV11-3 combines with J gene TRBJ2-1, with 10 bases matching TRBD2. The length of the CDR3 is 16 residues. Per germline, CDR1 SGHNT and CDR2 YENEEA. Unmatched junction bases numbered 8, after V lost 3 bases and J lost 6 bases. In nucleotides, the CDR3 is TGTGCCAGCAGCTTCTCACCTGGACTAGCGGCCAATGAGCAGTTCTTC. This codes for CASSFSPGLAANEQFF.

The chain couples TRBV6-1 to TRBJ2-3; no firm D call. Per germline, CDR1 MNHNS and CDR2 SASEGT. V lost 1 base, J lost 0 bases, and 14 bases lay in between. The CDR3 loop spans 17 amino acids. The CDR3 reads CASSEVSPPRSTDTQYF. In DNA form, the CDR3 reads TGTGCCAGCAGTGAAGTCTCTCCACCTAGAAGCACAGATACGCAGTATTTT.

This chain joins TRBV19 and TRBJ1-1; D may be TRBD1 (6 bases). The CDR3 runs 15 residues. The germline gives CDR1 LNHDA, CDR2 SQIVND (reference sequence). V lost 1 base, J lost 1 base, and 10 bases lay in between. The CDR3 DNA sequence: TGTGCCAGTAGTATAGCCTACAGGGCGAACACTGAAGCTTTCTTT. Translated, it gives CASSIAYRANTEAFF.

This clone was recorded only once. The rearrangement links TRBV28 to TRBJ2-1; 9 bases are shared with TRBD1. The V gene end was trimmed by 5 bases and the J gene end by 5 bases; junction bases not matched to a gene: 4. The CDR3 runs 14 residues. Looked up from germline, CDR1 is MDHEN and CDR2 is SYDVKM. The chain's CDR3 is CASSTRTGDNEQFF. The CDR3 coding sequence is TGTGCCAGCAGTACCCGGACAGGGGACAATGAGCAGTTCTTC. Full variable domain (remainder filled in from reference TRBV28 and TRBJ2-1): DVKVTQSSRYLVKRTGEKVFLECVQDMDHENMFWYRQDPGLGLRLIYFSYDVKMKEKGDIPEGYSVSREKKERFSLILESASTNQTSMYLCASSTRTGDNEQFFGPGTRLTVL.

This clone was seen a handful of times. The chain couples TRBV7-9 to TRBJ1-1; D is unresolved. V lost 5 bases, J lost 7 bases, and 11 bases lay in between. The germline V gene encodes CDR1 SEHNR and CDR2 FQNEAQ (reference sequence). This CDR3 is built from 12 residues. CDR3 sequence: CASSVERVEAFF. CDR3 DNA sequence: TGTGCCAGCAGCGTTGAGAGGGTTGAAGCTTTCTTT.

The genes are TRBV5-1 and TRBJ2-3; 9 bases are shared with TRBD1. The CDR3 runs 17 residues. CDR1 and CDR2 (germline): SGHRS, YFSETQ. V gave up 3 bases and J gave up 7 bases; unmatched junction bases: 15. The DNA of the CDR3 is TGCGCCAGCAGCTCTACTCCGGGACAGGGAGTTCGAAATACGCAGTATTTT. This codes for CASSSTPGQGVRNTQYF.

This rearrangement joins TRBV10-3 to TRBJ2-3; tentative D call: TRBD2 (5 bases). V was clipped by 6 bases and J by 5 bases, with 9 bases between them. This CDR3 is built from 12 residues. CDR1 and CDR2 from the germline V gene are ENHRY and SYGVKD. The CDR3, as DNA: TGTGCCATCAGGTCCGAGGGAGATACGCAGTATTTT. Amino acids: CAIRSEGDTQYF.

This chain joins TRBV28 and TRBJ2-5, with 7 positions matching TRBD1. The CDR3 runs 13 residues. Germline CDR1 reads MDHEN; CDR2 reads SYDVKM. V was clipped by 7 bases and J by 4 bases; unmatched bases: 6. CDR3 residues: CASTAGTAETQYF. The CDR3 nucleotides read TGTGCCAGCACCGCCGGGACAGCAGAGACCCAGTACTTC.

This sequence joins TRBV6-5 and TRBJ1-1, with 7 bases aligning to TRBD1. Germline lookup yields CDR1 MNHEY and CDR2 SVGAGI. The CDR3 has 15 amino acids. V lost 0 bases and J lost 4; bases outside the gene matches: 5. The DNA for the CDR3 is TGTGCCAGCAGTTACTCGAGACAGGGACCCACTGAAGCTTTCTTT. It is translated as CASSYSRQGPTEAFF.

The DNA of the CDR3 is TGTGCCAGCAGTTCCCCAATGGGAAACACCATATATTTT. This encodes CASSSPMGNTIYF. The chain combines TRBV6-5 with TRBJ1-3; no clear D gene. The germline V gene has CDR1 MNHEY and CDR2 SVGAGI. Deletions cut 4 bases from V and 4 bases from J, with 8 bases between. The length of the CDR3 is 13 residues.

V usage is TRBV19 and J usage is TRBJ1-5; D call uncertain. V lost 3 bases and J 0 bases, leaving 9 bases between the germline ends. The germline gives CDR1 LNHDA, CDR2 SQIVND (reference sequence). CDR3 length: 15 residues. This chain's CDR3 is CASSINGYSNQPQHF. In nucleotides, the CDR3 is TGTGCCAGTAGTATCAACGGGTATAGCAATCAGCCCCAGCATTTT.

V is TRBV5-1 and J is TRBJ2-7; 7 bases fit TRBD1. This CDR3 is 16 amino acids long. Looked up from germline, CDR1 is SGHRS and CDR2 is YFSETQ. V gave up 1 base and J gave up 2 bases; unmatched junction bases: 9. CDR3 sequence reads: CASSLQPGQNAYEQYF. For the CDR3, the DNA is TGCGCCAGCAGCTTGCAGCCGGGACAGAATGCCTACGAGCAGTACTTC.

The chain uses TRBV19 and TRBJ2-1; D gene ambiguous. V lost 2 bases and J 0 bases, leaving 11 bases between the germline ends. Per germline, CDR1 LNHDA and CDR2 SQIVND (reference sequence). This CDR3 is built from 16 residues. CDR3 coding DNA: TGTGCCAGTAGTATAATGCGGATGAGCTCCTACAATGAGCAGTTCTTC. Translated, it gives CASSIMRMSSYNEQFF.

This clone showed up just a few times. The chain employs TRBV6-5 and TRBJ2-7, with D perhaps matching TRBD1 (6 bases). This CDR3 region has 14 residues. From germline, CDR1 is MNHEY and CDR2 SVGAGI. V was clipped by 7 bases and J by 6 bases, with 19 bases between them. CDR3 in amino acids: CASTTHRVGSEQYF. DNA for the CDR3: TGTGCCAGCACCACACACAGGGTTGGTAGCGAGCAGTACTTC.

This chain links TRBV5-1 with TRBJ1-2; maybe TRBD1 (6 bases). V was clipped by 0 bases and J by 8 bases, with 17 bases between them. The CDR3 runs 15 residues. Looked up from germline, CDR1 is SGHRS and CDR2 is YFSETQ. The CDR3 nucleotides are TGCGCCAGCAGCTTGGTTCAGGGGCAGGGACCAGGCTACACCTTC. Translated: CASSLVQGQGPGYTF.

The chain couples TRBV5-1 to TRBJ2-3; 7 positions match TRBD1. Trimming removed 6 bases from V and 2 bases from J; junction bases left unmatched: 18. The CDR3 is 18 amino acids. The germline CDR1 and CDR2 sequences are SGHRS and YFSETQ. The CDR3 coding sequence is TGCGCCAGCAAGTCCGGGACAGCCATCACTTACCTCACAGATACGCAGTATTTT. It is translated as CASKSGTAITYLTDTQYF.